This TCR beta chain was sequenced for a study of monozygotic twins with cystic fibrosis. For the study at large: Around 3 micrograms of fragmented DNA underwent around 14 PCR cycles for library preparation. The study's findings and limits: V usage most resembled the co-twin in 13 of 16 pairs. The repertoire was suggested to be naive-dominated, clonality median approximately 0.0093.

Sequencing used immunoSEQ multiplex PCR; TCRdb keeps in-frame clones, though not all of them. Altogether more than 12,000 clones are present, 95% to 99% being singletons, with the ten largest covering around 0.41%. As to this clone: Its target is not known.

Trimming took off 3 bases at V and 3 bases at J, with 9 bases between the two ends. The CDR3 covers 13 residues. The germline CDR1 and CDR2 sequences are SGHAT and FQDESV (reference sequence). Sequencing input: blood. The chain links TRBV11-1 to TRBJ2-7; either TRBD1 or TRBD2 may supply D (5 bases each). This clonotype originated in a girl between 2 and 10 years old with cystic fibrosis. The CDR3 DNA reads TGTGCCAGCAGCTTCCAGGGAGACTACGAGCAGTACTTC. It is translated as CASSFQGDYEQYF.